Shown below are 18 T cell receptor beta chains from a single sample sequenced in a study of blood T cell repertoires in COVID-19. Repertoires were generated with immunoSEQ multiplex PCR, while TCRdb's copy carries only in-frame clones and drops some. Of 200,000 to 250,000 clones listed, roughly 84% are singletons. The sample consisted of peripheral blood. The receptors here all came from a woman of 80 years or more with acute or convalescent COVID-19.

The J gene is TRBJ2-7, the V gene TRBV27, with a tentative D call TRBD1 (5 bases). The germline CDR1 and CDR2 sequences are MNHEY and SMNVEV (reference sequence). Trimming left V 6 bases short and J 4 bases short, with 13 bases between. The CDR3 runs to 13 residues. CDR3 sequence (DNA): TGTGCCAGCAGACAGGATCCAGGGTACGAGCAGTACTTC. Its translation is CASRQDPGYEQYF.

This clone has just one count. The genes are TRBV19 and TRBJ2-1; 7 bases align to TRBD2. The CDR3 has 12 residues. In germline, CDR1 is LNHDA, CDR2 SQIVND (reference sequence). Trimming cost V 9 bases and J 8 bases; bases outside gene matches: 7. The CDR3 sequence: CASRGVWDEQFF. The CDR3, as DNA: TGTGCCAGCCGGGGGGTTTGGGATGAGCAGTTCTTC.

V gene TRBV6-5 combines with J gene TRBJ2-1; D might be TRBD2 (5 bases). Trimming stripped 0 bases from V and 1 base from J, with 10 bases between. Per germline, CDR1 MNHEY and CDR2 SVGAGI. The CDR3 is 16 amino acids. CDR3 coding DNA: TGTGCCAGCAGTTACTCACTTTCGGGATCCTACAATGAGCAGTTCTTC. As protein: CASSYSLSGSYNEQFF.

V usage is TRBV19 and J usage is TRBJ2-1; 11 bases agree with TRBD2. V lost 1 base to trimming and J lost 8 bases; unmatched junction nucleotides: 13. The length of the CDR3 is 18 residues. Germline V CDR1 and CDR2: LNHDA, SQIVND (reference sequence). CDR3 bases: TGTGCCAGTAGTATAGCTGGGGCCCTGCTAGCGGGGGGAGATGAGCAGTTCTTC. Translated, it gives CASSIAGALLAGGDEQFF.

The chain combines TRBV5-6 with TRBJ2-3; 14 positions agree with TRBD2. The CDR3 is made up of 18 amino acids. J was trimmed by 0 bases and V by 4 bases; bases with no gene match: 7. Germline values: CDR1 SGHDT, CDR2 YYEEEE. The CDR3 spells CASSPGLAGAVSTDTQYF. The CDR3 nucleotides read TGTGCCAGCAGCCCGGGACTAGCGGGGGCCGTAAGCACAGATACGCAGTATTTT.

The chain combines TRBV7-9 with TRBJ1-2; D might be TRBD1 (6 bases). The CDR3 is made up of 17 amino acids. V lost 1 base, J lost 14 bases, and 29 bases lay in between. Looked up from germline, CDR1 is SEHNR and CDR2 is FQNEAQ (reference sequence). Here the CDR3 reads CASSLDSNTGTILMWTF. The CDR3 DNA reads as TGTGCCAGCAGCTTAGATTCAAATACAGGGACGATTCTTATGTGGACCTTC.

V is TRBV4-3 and J is TRBJ2-3; 8 nucleotides line up with TRBD2. The CDR3 spans 17 residues. The germline CDR1 and CDR2 sequences are LGHNA and YSLEER. The V segment lost 0 bases and the J segment 4 bases; nucleotides outside the gene matches: 9. As DNA, the CDR3 is TGCGCCAGCAGCCAAGATTCCACTCGGGGGGGCCCAGATACGCAGTATTTT. Translated, it gives CASSQDSTRGGPDTQYF.

The chain combines TRBV3-1 (or the pseudogene TRBV3-2) with TRBJ2-3; 7 bases are a match to TRBD2. Trimming removed 4 bases from V and 6 bases from J; junction bases left unmatched: 16. Germline CDR1 and CDR2: LGHDT and YNNKEL (reference sequence). The CDR3 has 17 residues. CDR3 residues: CASSLGRDSGGRDTQYF. CDR3 nucleotides: TGTGCCAGCAGCCTGGGACGGGACTCGGGGGGTCGGGATACGCAGTATTTT.

The V call is TRBV9, the J call TRBJ1-1; D is perhaps TRBD1 (5 bases). The CDR3 contains 14 residues. Germline CDR1 SGDLS, CDR2 YYNGEE. The V gene lost 3 bases and the J gene lost 2 bases, with 11 bases spanning the gap. CDR3 DNA sequence: TGTGCCAGCAGCGGGGGCGATGTTAACACTGAAGCTTTCTTT. This gives the protein CASSGGDVNTEAFF.

This clone was detected a few times. The chain employs TRBV6-5 and TRBJ1-6; TRBD1 agrees at 7 bases. CDR1 and CDR2 (germline): MNHEY, SVGAGI. With V trimmed by 5 bases and J by 6 bases, 7 bases remained unmatched. CDR3 size: 15 residues. CDR3 DNA: TGTGCCAGCAGTACCCGACAGGGAGGTAATTCACCCCTCCACTTT. As protein: CASSTRQGGNSPLHF.

This chain joins TRBV3-1 (or the pseudogene TRBV3-2) and TRBJ2-7; TRBD2 matches 12 bases. Germline V gives CDR1 LGHDT, CDR2 YNNKEL (reference sequence). The V gene end was trimmed by 4 bases and the J gene end by 4 bases; junction bases not matched to a gene: 8. The CDR3 consists of 16 residues. The DNA of the CDR3 is TGTGCCAGCAGCCCCTTCCCTAGCGGGGGGGTATACGAGCAGTACTTC. Residues: CASSPFPSGGVYEQYF.

This clone was counted only a few times. The DNA for the CDR3 is TGTGCCAGCAGCGCCTTGTTTGATTCACCCCTCCACTTT. Encoded protein: CASSALFDSPLHF. The rearrangement uses TRBV9 and TRBJ1-6; D remains ambiguous. Germline assignment: CDR1 SGDLS and CDR2 YYNGEE. Trimming removed 3 bases from V and 8 bases from J, with 9 bases in between. This CDR3 has 13 residues.

The J gene is TRBJ2-2, the V gene TRBV6-6; maybe TRBD1 (5 bases). This CDR3 is 12 amino acids long. Germline CDR1 is MNHNY and CDR2 is SVGAGI (reference sequence). Trimming removed 8 bases from V and 2 bases from J, with 6 bases in between. The CDR3: CASDSNTGELFF. CDR3 DNA: TGTGCCAGCGACAGTAACACCGGGGAGCTGTTTTTT.

The CDR3 DNA reads as TGTGCCAGCAGCCAACAATCTAACTATGGCTACACCTTC. This sequence encodes CASSQQSNYGYTF. This chain uses TRBV3-1 (or the pseudogene TRBV3-2) with TRBJ1-2; D call uncertain. Trimming took off 2 bases at V and 0 bases at J, with 4 bases between the two ends. In germline, CDR1 is LGHDT, CDR2 YNNKEL (reference sequence). CDR3 size: 13 residues.

This clone was seen just once. This same CDR3 is encoded by further DNA sequences in the sample. The genes are TRBV3-1 (or the pseudogene TRBV3-2) and TRBJ2-1, with D possibly matching TRBD2 (6 bases). From germline, CDR1 is LGHDT and CDR2 YNNKEL (reference sequence). The CDR3 runs 15 residues. Deletions cut 4 bases from V and 0 bases from J, with 10 bases between. CDR3 DNA sequence: TGTGCCAGCAGCCCCTCCGGGAGCTCCTACAATGAGCAGTTCTTC. Translation gives CASSPSGSSYNEQFF.

The chain employs TRBV7-8 and TRBJ1-6; 8 nucleotides agree with TRBD1. The V gene's germline CDR1 is SGHVS and CDR2 FQNEAQ. CDR3 length: 15 residues. Unmatched junction bases numbered 3, after V lost 1 base and J lost 7 bases. DNA of the CDR3: TGTGCCAGCAGCTTAGTCCGGACAGGGAATTCACCCCTCCACTTT. Its translation: CASSLVRTGNSPLHF.

CDR3 nucleotide sequence: TGTGCCAGCAGCTTTAGCACGGGATATGGCTACACCTTC. Its translation: CASSFSTGYGYTF. This chain links TRBV7-3 with TRBJ1-2; D gene unclear. Deletions cut 3 bases from V and 5 bases from J, with 10 bases between. The CDR3 consists of 13 residues. Germline CDR1 reads SGHTA; CDR2 reads FQGTGA.

This chain joins TRBV2 and TRBJ1-1, with D unresolved. CDR1 is SNHLY and CDR2 is FYNNEI in the germline V gene. The germline V and J ends were trimmed by 0 bases and 3 bases, with 11 bases remaining between them. The CDR3 loop spans 15 amino acids. CDR3 sequence: CASSEAIVRDTEAFF. CDR3 coding DNA: TGTGCCAGCAGTGAAGCGATCGTGAGGGACACTGAAGCTTTCTTT.